A single T cell receptor (beta chain) is shown here with its context. The antigen this receptor binds is unknown. No much larger clone is present one base from it, and per-base qualities are unavailable. The sample holds other DNA sequences that translate to the same CDR3. Using the deep immunoSEQ assay, multiplex PCR amplified TCR CDR3 regions from genomic DNA. Extracted genomic DNA from each cell subset was distributed evenly across all wells of several immunoSEQ 96-well plates, and each plate was treated as a replicate. For sorted subsets, around 0.2 ug of genomic DNA, equivalent to 25,000 to 35,000 T cell genomes, went into each replicate PCR. Purified libraries were quantified with a Qubit 3.0 fluorometer, sized on a Bioanalyzer 2100, and re-quantified with the KAPA Library Quantification kit. Each immunoSEQ 96-well plate was sequenced on its own single-read 150-cycle Illumina NextSeq 550 flow cell. The study's processing was this. The immunoSEQ output contained only junctional sequences without quality scores, so filtering could not match that applied to full-length reads. Sequences were annotated with PyIR, a Python wrapper for IgBLAST v1.9, and V/J genes and CDR3 were assigned using IMGT germline references. Reads were filtered out if the reads had weak V/J assignments (E-value above 1e-6), no CDR3, stop codons, out-of-frame junctions, or ambiguous translated residues. V3J clonotypes were defined by identical inferred V gene, J gene, and CDR3 amino acid sequence. Percentage overlap between repertoires was computed as shared unique clonotypes divided by the size of the smaller repertoire. Repertoire richness was assessed with RTK rarefaction, the Chao1 estimator, and Recon v2.1 estimates of unobserved clonotypes. For all TCRbeta clonotypes obtained by the gDNA method from four donors, generation probabilities were computed with OLGA. The clones in this table, taken by TCRdb from immuneACCESS, are in-frame only. Not every clone is retained; where verified, under half of the shortfall comes from an unresolved V gene, and the cause of the rest is unknown. V, J and clone size derive from that table, while D and trimming were established from the DNA sequence. The sample has more than 1 million clones on record, roughly 74% of them singletons. In total, the top ten clones hold under 0.65% of the sample.

V and J are truncated by 6 bases and 7 bases respectively, leaving an intervening sequence of 9 bases. The CDR3 starts with the cysteine, ends with the phenylalanine, and has 10 residues. This entry keeps only the CDR3 DNA: 30 bases, framed from base 1. CDR1 and CDR2, looked up from the germline V gene (reference sequence), are DFQATT and SNEGSKA. Healthy HIV-negative adults with no recently reported acute infections or vaccinations were included as donors. All donors were Caucasian adults living in Nashville, Tennessee, USA. CD4+ T cells were enriched by magnetic negative selection; naive cells were then positively selected on CD45RA, and the negative fraction formed the memory subset. Blood was obtained by leukapheresis, after which PBMCs were separated by Ficoll-Histopaque density gradient centrifugation and cryopreserved in liquid nitrogen vapor phase. Purity and quantity of every magnetically sorted T cell population were checked by analytical flow cytometry. Each sorted fraction had its genomic DNA isolated and then quantified by UV absorbance on a Nanodrop 2000c.

This record comes from a study of shared clonotypes between healthy human individuals (dated by TCRdb to the early 2020s). With regard to the full study: The cohort comprised a couple of women and a few men aged 18 to 49 years. For each donor, CD4 naive and CD4 memory were each run on three plates, CD8 naive on two plates, and CD8 memory on one plate. The study deeply sequenced blood TCR repertoires of five healthy adults to estimate repertoire size and the extent of clonotype sharing between individuals. To increase sequencing depth and limit assay-specific biases, TCR repertoire library preparation and sequencing were carried out by different laboratories using diverse techniques. Per donor, leukapheresis produced somewhere between about 0.94 and 9 billion PBMCs. What the authors observed across the whole study: Even with the large sequencing depth, rarefaction of the sorted-subset datasets indicated that sequencing was incomplete. Sampling was restricted to blood, and TCR repertoires in tissue are likely to differ from TCR repertoires in blood. Pairwise subsampling led to the expectation that sequencing depth would affect the degree of clonotype sharing among donors. Naive subsets generally had larger estimated clonotype richness than memory subsets. Sharing across a few donors was observed for about 5% of naive CD4, less than 4% of naive CD8, 2% to 2.5% of memory CD4, and about 0.4% of memory CD8 clonotypes. Because the study included a small number of donors, the genetic and exposure-history diversity represented was limited. Compared with non-shared clonotypes, the clonotypes found in all four sorted-subset donors had higher generation probabilities.

Sequencing was performed on memory CD4+ T cells from PBMCs. The cell subset or site tag for this specimen amounts to: CD45RA-negative fraction. This TCR derives from a man aged 18 to 35 in good health. Some clones in this sample may be carry-over from other donors' samples. The sequence is built from TRBV20-1 and TRBJ1-2; TRBD1 might be the D gene, on 5 matching bases. The nucleotide sequence reads TGCAGTGCGGGTGGGGGTGGCTACACCTTC. Its translation reads: CSAGGGGYTF.